The 17 T cell receptor beta chains given below trace back to one sample, sequenced in a study of PD-L1 blockade in urothelial cancer. Specified time point: pretreatment peripheral blood. TCRdb's copy holds only in-frame clones and misses some; the assay was immunoSEQ multiplex PCR. Of tens of thousands of clones in the sample, around four fifths were seen once. The input for sequencing was PBMCs, taken around atezolizumab (anti-PD-L1) treatment. The receptors here all came from an elderly man with urothelial cancer.

The chain employs TRBV6-4 and TRBJ2-1, with 9 bases fitting TRBD2. J lost 4 bases, V lost 3 bases, and 7 bases had no gene match. The germline V gene has CDR1 MRHNA and CDR2 SNTAGT. CDR3 length: 16 residues. The CDR3 region has the DNA TGTGCCAGCAGTGATTTAGCGGGAGAGGCTTACAATGAGCAGTTCTTC. Amino acids: CASSDLAGEAYNEQFF.

The chain is built from TRBV27 and TRBJ1-2; a possible D gene is TRBD1 (6 bases). Germline V lookup: CDR1 MNHEY, CDR2 SMNVEV (reference sequence). The CDR3 covers 17 residues. V lost 6 bases, J lost 5 bases, and 25 bases lay in between. CDR3: CASSFTSGGGNGYGYTF. For the CDR3, the DNA is TGTGCCAGCAGCTTTACCTCGGGAGGGGGAAATGGATATGGCTACACCTTC.

The V gene is TRBV7-9, the J gene TRBJ2-5; TRBD1 agrees at 12 bases. The ends lost 4 bases at V and 5 bases at J; junction bases unmatched: 5. This CDR3 contains 15 residues. Germline V CDR1 and CDR2: SEHNR, FQNEAQ (reference sequence). CDR3 bases: TGTGCCAGCAGCTCCGGGACAGGGGGCCCGGAGACCCAGTACTTC. This codes for CASSSGTGGPETQYF.

The rearrangement links TRBV7-7 to TRBJ2-5; 10 nucleotides align to TRBD2. Germline V gene data show CDR1 as SSHAT and CDR2 as FNYEAQ (reference sequence). This CDR3 is 15 amino acids long. V lost 4 bases, J lost 1 base, and 3 bases stayed unmatched. The CDR3 protein is CASSSSGSGQETQYF. CDR3 in DNA: TGTGCCAGCAGCTCTAGCGGGAGTGGCCAAGAGACCCAGTACTTC.

Turning to this clone: This sample includes further DNA sequences coding for the same CDR3. The chain links TRBV18 to TRBJ1-5; tentatively, D is TRBD1 (5 bases). Germline loops: CDR1 KGHSH, CDR2 LQKENI. The CDR3 runs to 14 residues. V was pared by 3 bases and J by 6 bases, with 12 bases between. The CDR3 is CASSPGGGSQPQHF. The CDR3 region has the DNA TGTGCCAGCTCACCGGGTGGGGGGAGTCAGCCCCAGCATTTT.

The CDR3 reads CSVGDRVSYEQYF. For the CDR3, the DNA is TGCAGCGTGGGGGACAGGGTCTCCTACGAGCAGTACTTC. The genes are TRBV29-1 and TRBJ2-7; 9 bases fit TRBD1. The V segment lost 6 bases and the J segment 0 bases; nucleotides outside the gene matches: 3. The CDR3 is made up of 13 amino acids. The germline V gene has CDR1 SQVTM and CDR2 ANQGSEA.

The chain carries TRBV11-2 and TRBJ1-5; TRBD1 matches 8 bases. The CDR3 extends over 12 amino acids. Germline assignment: CDR1 SGHAT and CDR2 FQNNGV. The junction had 5 bases not matched to a gene; V was cut back by 4 bases and J by 12 bases. The DNA for the CDR3 is TGTGCCAGCAGCTCCGGACAGGGCCGCCAGCATTTT. Protein product: CASSSGQGRQHF.

This chain connects TRBV2 to TRBJ2-2; no reliable D call. The V gene's germline CDR1 is SNHLY and CDR2 FYNNEI. Trimming pared 5 bases from V and 6 bases from J, leaving 16 bases between. The CDR3 is 15 amino acids. The CDR3 here is CASSYSTGHPGELFF. The CDR3 nucleotides read TGTGCCAGCAGTTACAGTACCGGCCATCCCGGGGAGCTGTTTTTT.

This clone was counted a single time. The chain uses TRBV5-4 and TRBJ1-2; 11 bases line up with TRBD1. Germline V CDR1 and CDR2: SGHNT, YYREEE (reference sequence). J lost 8 bases, V lost 3 bases, and 3 bases had no gene match. This CDR3 contains 13 residues. Written as DNA, the CDR3 is TGTGCCAGCAGCTGGACAGGGGGCGGAGGCTACACCTTC. Its translation: CASSWTGGGGYTF. The whole variable domain, filled in from reference TRBV5-4 and TRBJ1-2, reads ETGVTQSPTHLIKTRGQQVTLRCSSQSGHNTVSWYQQALGQGPQFIFQYYREEENGRGNFPPRFSGLQFPNYSSELNVNALELDDSALYLCASSWTGGGGYTFGSGTRLTVV.

This clone appeared once. The chain has TRBV4-1 and TRBJ2-7; 8 bases fit TRBD1. CDR3 length: 18 amino acids. The V gene's germline CDR1 is MGHRA and CDR2 YSYEKL. V lost 1 base to trimming and J lost 3 bases; unmatched junction nucleotides: 14. The CDR3 DNA reads TGCGCCAGCAGCCAAGGACGCCCCACAGGGGGTTTCCTCTACGAGCAGTACTTC. Protein: CASSQGRPTGGFLYEQYF.

V and J are TRBV5-1 and TRBJ1-1, with TRBD1 identical over 7 bases. Germline V gene sequence: CDR1 SGHRS, CDR2 YFSETQ. J lost 1 base, V lost 4 bases, and 4 bases had no gene match. The CDR3 is 14 residues long. The CDR3 reads CASSRTGSNTEAFF. The CDR3 DNA sequence: TGCGCCAGCAGCCGGACAGGTTCGAACACTGAAGCTTTCTTT.

As DNA, the CDR3 is TGTGCCAGTAAAAGCGGGGTCGGCTCCTACGAGCAGTACTTC. Translating it yields CASKSGVGSYEQYF. The chain couples TRBV19 to TRBJ2-7; TRBD2 aligns across 7 bases. Germline V gene sequence: CDR1 LNHDA, CDR2 SQIVND (reference sequence). V lost 7 bases, J lost 0 bases, and 6 bases stayed unmatched. The CDR3 has 14 amino acids. Combining the CDR3 with reference TRBV19 and TRBJ2-7 gives the whole variable domain DGGITQSPKYLFRKEGQNVTLSCEQNLNHDAMYWYRQDPGQGLRLIYYSQIVNDFQKGDIAEGYSVSREKKESFPLTVTSAQKNPTAFYLCASKSGVGSYEQYFGPGTRLTVT.

This chain links TRBV27 with TRBJ2-5, with 7 positions matching TRBD1. The CDR3 covers 14 residues. CDR1 MNHEY and CDR2 SMNVEV come from the germline V gene (reference sequence). Unmatched junction bases numbered 3, after V lost 0 bases and J lost 5 bases. For the CDR3, the DNA is TGTGCCAGCAGTTTATCCACGACAGGGGAGACCCAGTACTTC. Amino acids: CASSLSTTGETQYF.

The chain has TRBV27 and TRBJ1-1; no firm D call. Trimming took off 8 bases at V and 1 base at J, with 11 bases between the two ends. The CDR3 is 13 residues long. CDR1 is MNHEY, CDR2 SMNVEV, per germline (reference sequence). The CDR3 DNA reads TGTGCCAGCCAGCATCGGGGGAACACTGAAGCTTTCTTT. Its protein is CASQHRGNTEAFF.

V and J are TRBV5-6 and TRBJ2-3; TRBD2 is a possible D gene (6 bases). Germline lookup yields CDR1 SGHDT and CDR2 YYEEEE. V was cut by 1 base and J by 3 bases, with 12 bases left in between. There are 15 residues in the CDR3. CDR3 region: CASSLRGGGTDTQYF. Here the CDR3 DNA reads TGTGCCAGCAGCTTGAGGGGTGGGGGGACAGATACGCAGTATTTT.

This clone was counted only a few times. This rearrangement joins TRBV4-2 to TRBJ2-2; 8 positions match TRBD2. The CDR3 runs 15 residues. CDR1 and CDR2 from the germline V gene are LGHNA and YNFKEQ. Trimming removed 4 bases from V and 6 bases from J; junction bases left unmatched: 7. Here the CDR3 reads CASSPGTSSPGELFF. DNA of the CDR3: TGTGCCAGCAGCCCCGGGACTAGTTCACCCGGGGAGCTGTTTTTT.

The chain recombines TRBV2 with TRBJ2-7, with 13 bases that match TRBD2. J lost 0 bases, V lost 6 bases, and 2 bases had no gene match. The CDR3 has 15 amino acids. The germline V gene encodes CDR1 SNHLY and CDR2 FYNNEI. Here the CDR3 reads CASSGLAGVSYEQYF. Here the CDR3 DNA reads TGTGCCAGCAGCGGACTAGCGGGGGTCTCCTACGAGCAGTACTTC.